The rows below give T cell receptor beta chains drawn from one sample of a study of blood T cell repertoires in COVID-19. Profiled with immunoSEQ multiplex PCR; TCRdb holds only in-frame clones, not every one. The table includes 110,000 or so clones, 70% to 90% detected once. Sequenced sample: peripheral blood. All receptors come from a man aged 35 to 55 with acute or convalescent COVID-19. The CDR3 runs from the conserved cysteine through the conserved F or W. A D gene is named only where the DNA matches it firmly. For some rows the clone size is stated as once, few or many, or as a class when expanded; others skip it.

V,J,D,size,CDR3,DNA
TRBV5-1,TRBJ2-2,TRBD1,.,CASKWTGGTGELFF,TGCGCCAGCAAATGGACAGGGGGCACCGGGGAGCTGTTTTTT
TRBV7-8,TRBJ2-7,TRBD1,.,CASSLGRDRGSYEQYF,TGTGCCAGCAGCTTAGGACGGGACAGGGGTTCCTACGAGCAGTACTTC
TRBV19,TRBJ2-7,.,.,CASSDRRFYEQYF,TGTGCCAGCAGTGACAGGAGGTTCTACGAGCAGTACTTC
TRBV25-1,TRBJ1-5,.,.,CASSESDRPNSNQPQHF,TGTGCCAGCAGTGAATCAGACAGGCCTAATAGCAATCAGCCCCAGCATTTT
TRBV4-2,TRBJ2-2,TRBD1,.,CASSQTDRVLTGELFF,TGTGCCAGCAGCCAAACGGACAGGGTATTGACCGGGGAGCTGTTTTTT
TRBV27,TRBJ1-5,.,few,CASRSGGAGNQPQHF,TGTGCCAGCAGGAGTGGGGGGGCTGGCAATCAGCCCCAGCATTTT
TRBV9,TRBJ2-7,TRBD1,.,CASSARDRGGYEQYF,TGTGCCAGCAGCGCCCGGGACAGGGGAGGATACGAGCAGTACTTC
TRBV5-1,TRBJ2-6,TRBD1,.,CASSQQGAGANVLTF,TGCGCCAGCAGCCAACAGGGGGCCGGGGCCAACGTCCTGACTTTC
TRBV18,TRBJ1-4,.,.,CASSPERLSEKLFF,TGTGCCAGCTCACCAGAGCGGCTCTCTGAAAAACTGTTTTTT
TRBV27,TRBJ2-3,.,.,CASSSRYQGPITDTQYF,TGTGCCAGCAGTTCCAGATACCAGGGGCCTATCACAGATACGCAGTATTTT
TRBV11-2,TRBJ2-7,.,.,CASSFSSYEQYF,TGTGCCAGCAGCTTTTCGTCCTACGAGCAGTACTTC
TRBV19,TRBJ2-5,TRBD2,.,CASNERGVSGETQYF,TGTGCCAGTAACGAGCGGGGGGTTAGCGGTGAGACCCAGTACTTC
TRBV30,TRBJ2-2,TRBD1,.,CAWRARDRVPGELFF,TGTGCCTGGAGGGCCCGGGACAGGGTTCCCGGGGAGCTGTTTTTT
TRBV6-5,TRBJ2-5,.,.,CASSPLSGGLETQYF,TGTGCCAGCAGTCCTCTTAGTGGGGGCTTGGAGACCCAGTACTTC
TRBV14,TRBJ1-2,.,few,CASSRGGGYTF,TGTGCCAGCAGCCGTGGGGGCGGCTACACCTTC
TRBV24-1,TRBJ1-1,.,.,CATRRGSEAFF,TGTGCCACCAGGAGGGGGTCTGAAGCTTTCTTT
TRBV19,TRBJ2-7,TRBD1,.,CASSEGQPLLYEQYF,TGTGCCAGTAGTGAGGGACAGCCTCTCCTCTACGAGCAGTACTTC
TRBV7-3,TRBJ2-2,.,.,CASSLLVSGELFF,TGTGCCAGCAGCCTTCTTGTTTCCGGGGAGCTGTTTTTT
TRBV7-9,TRBJ1-4,.,.,CASSRASWYEEKLFF,TGTGCCAGCAGCCGAGCGAGCTGGTATGAGGAAAAACTGTTTTTT
TRBV7-2,TRBJ1-2,.,.,CASSLSRDRNYGYTF,TGTGCCAGCAGCTTATCCAGGGATCGGAACTATGGCTACACCTTC
TRBV13,TRBJ2-7,TRBD1,.,CASRGQGAFEQYF,TGTGCCAGCAGAGGACAGGGGGCATTTGAGCAGTACTTC
TRBV7-6,TRBJ2-7,.,.,CASSLRNREDYEQYF,TGTGCCAGCAGCTTAAGAAACAGAGAAGACTACGAGCAGTACTTC